These 8 T cell receptor beta chains share one sample of origin, sequenced in a study of control samples from healthy donors and cancer patients. Here immunoSEQ multiplex PCR was the method, and the copy in TCRdb shows in-frame clones only, minus some. The sample yields roughly 180,000 clones, more than 85% seen once. Sequenced input: blood. All receptors derive from a woman in her thirties or forties in good health.

This clone was picked up one time. CDR3 region: CASSPGQGAGNEQFF. In DNA, the CDR3 is TGTGCCAGCTCACCGGGACAGGGGGCGGGAAATGAGCAGTTCTTC. The J gene is TRBJ2-1, the V gene TRBV18, with 12 bases that match TRBD1. From germline, CDR1 is KGHSH and CDR2 LQKENI. This CDR3 has 15 residues. Germline trimming cut 3 bases from V and 7 bases from J; bases unmatched to any gene: 4.

This chain's CDR3 is CASSVVSSGGLDEQFF. In DNA form, the CDR3 reads TGTGCCAGCAGCGTAGTTTCAAGCGGGGGCCTGGATGAGCAGTTCTTC. This chain joins TRBV9 and TRBJ2-1; TRBD2 matches at 8 bases. The CDR3 runs to 16 residues. CDR1 and CDR2 (germline): SGDLS, YYNGEE. V lost 0 bases to trimming and J lost 8 bases; unmatched junction nucleotides: 10.

This clone showed up just once. V is TRBV28 and J is TRBJ2-7, with TRBD1 identical over 9 bases. This CDR3 spans 14 amino acids. V was clipped by 7 bases and J by 5 bases; unmatched bases: 9. In germline, CDR1 is MDHEN, CDR2 SYDVKM. The CDR3 reads CASTTGGENNEQYF. The DNA of the CDR3 is TGTGCCAGCACCACAGGGGGCGAAAACAACGAGCAGTACTTC.

The chain carries TRBV18 and TRBJ1-2; 8 nucleotides match TRBD1. The CDR3 loop spans 15 amino acids. Germline CDR1 reads KGHSH; CDR2 reads LQKENI. The ends lost 3 bases at V and 4 bases at J; junction bases unmatched: 7. DNA of the CDR3: TGTGCCAGCTCACCGTCGACAGGGGTCGGCTATGGCTACACCTTC. It codes for CASSPSTGVGYGYTF. The full variable domain, its missing parts supplied by reference TRBV18 and TRBJ1-2, is NAGVMQNPRHLVRRRGQEARLRCSPMKGHSHVYWYRQLPEEGLKFMVYLQKENIIDESGMPKERFSAEFPKEGPSILRIQQVVRGDSAAYFCASSPSTGVGYGYTFGSGTRLTVV.

V gene TRBV5-5 combines with J gene TRBJ2-7; 9 bases are shared with TRBD1. CDR1 is SGHKS and CDR2 is YYEKEE in the germline V gene (reference sequence). Losses at the gene ends were 3 bases for V and 6 bases for J; bases not matched to a gene: 4. The CDR3 is made up of 13 amino acids. CDR3 coding DNA: TGTGCCAGCAGCTCGACAGGGGGAGGCGAGCAGTACTTC. Translation gives CASSSTGGGEQYF.

V is TRBV5-5 and J is TRBJ1-1, with 7 bases that match TRBD1. J lost 4 bases, V lost 3 bases, and 3 bases had no gene match. Looked up from germline, CDR1 is SGHKS and CDR2 is YYEKEE (reference sequence). The CDR3 spans 13 residues. CDR3 DNA: TGTGCCAGCAGCTGGCAGGGGGGCACTGAAGCTTTCTTT. Amino acids: CASSWQGGTEAFF.

This chain links TRBV7-7 with TRBJ2-1; D ambiguous. In germline, CDR1 is SSHAT, CDR2 FNYEAQ (reference sequence). Trimming cost V 1 base and J 9 bases, with 10 bases left between them. The CDR3 is 13 residues long. Here the CDR3 reads CASSLDKGAEQFF. The CDR3 DNA follows: TGTGCCAGCAGCTTAGACAAAGGTGCTGAGCAGTTCTTC.

This chain joins TRBV5-1 and TRBJ2-7, with a possible D match to TRBD2 (5 bases). The germline gives CDR1 SGHRS, CDR2 YFSETQ. Trimming left V 6 bases short and J 4 bases short, with 29 bases between. CDR3 size: 18 residues. The CDR3 sequence is CASTPSFGDGGYYYEQYF. The CDR3 DNA reads TGCGCCAGCACCCCAAGCTTTGGGGATGGCGGGTACTATTACGAGCAGTACTTC.